This is a list of T cell receptor beta chains from one sample in a study of blood T cells in healthy people across ages. TCRdb reprocessed the 5' RACE reads with MiXCR, giving one entry per CDR3 protein. The sample holds about 1.8 million distinct CDR3 sequences, around half seen once. The sample comprised blood. Receptors originate from a woman aged 40 to 50 in good health. The CDR3 runs from the conserved cysteine through the conserved F or W. Each record gives: V gene, D gene, clone size, J gene, CDR3 protein, CDR3 DNA. The D gene is left open where the match is weak. For some rows the clone size is stated as once, few or many, or as a class when expanded; others skip it.

>TRBV20-1|-|few|TRBJ2-1
CSAREGPSYNEQFF
TGCAGTGCTAGAGAGGGGCCCTCCTACAATGAGCAGTTCTTC
>TRBV9|-|-|TRBJ2-2
CASSVRGDGTGELFF
TGTGCCAGCAGCGTCAGGGGGGATGGCACCGGGGAGCTGTTTTTT
>TRBV9|-|-|TRBJ2-7
CASSVDNGPEGEQYF
TGTGCCAGCAGCGTAGATAACGGCCCGGAGGGCGAGCAGTACTTC
>TRBV12-3/TRBV12-4|TRBD1|-|TRBJ1-2
CASSLAPGQGGKGGYTF
TGTGCCAGCAGTTTAGCGCCGGGACAGGGAGGCAAGGGTGGCTACACCTTC
>TRBV6-5|TRBD1|-|TRBJ2-7
CATSYGPGGRQYF
TGTGCCACCAGTTACGGGCCAGGGGGCCGGCAGTACTTC
>TRBV29-1|-|-|TRBJ2-3
CSVAPRGPTDTQYF
TGCAGCGTCGCGCCGAGGGGCCCCACAGATACGCAGTATTTT
>TRBV25-1|-|few|TRBJ1-2
CASSGRDFGYTF
TGTGCCAGCAGTGGGCGAGATTTCGGCTACACCTTC
>TRBV15|-|-|TRBJ2-5
CATSRDMWETQYF
TGTGCCACCAGCAGAGATATGTGGGAGACCCAGTACTTC
>TRBV6-6|-|-|TRBJ2-7
CASIVTAGRIYEQYF
TGTGCCAGCATAGTAACGGCAGGTAGGATCTACGAGCAGTACTTC
>TRBV7-2|-|few|TRBJ2-3
CASSSSRANRKDTQYF
TGTGCCAGCAGCTCGAGTAGGGCAAACCGAAAAGATACGCAGTATTTT
>TRBV20-1|-|-|TRBJ2-5
CSASVPGHIQETQYF
TGCAGTGCTAGTGTGCCGGGACATATACAAGAGACCCAGTACTTC
>TRBV9|-|-|TRBJ1-2
CASSPEAVANYGYTF
TGTGCCAGCAGCCCAGAGGCGGTGGCTAACTATGGCTACACCTTC
>TRBV15|TRBD1|-|TRBJ2-7
CATSRGTDYEQYF
TGTGCCACCAGCAGGGGGACAGACTACGAGCAGTACTTC
>TRBV27|-|-|TRBJ2-6
CASTSTVSGANVLTF
TGTGCCAGCACCTCGACAGTTTCTGGGGCCAACGTCCTGACTTTC
>TRBV4-2|-|-|TRBJ2-1
CASSPLPVWENEQFF
TGTGCCAGCAGCCCCCTGCCCGTCTGGGAGAATGAGCAGTTCTTC
>TRBV7-2|TRBD1|-|TRBJ1-2
CASSFGTGRSYGYTF
TGTGCCAGCAGCTTCGGGACAGGGCGGTCATATGGCTACACCTTC
>TRBV27|TRBD2|-|TRBJ2-1
CASTFPGLRLFF
TGTGCCAGCACTTTCCCGGGACTAAGATTGTTCTTC
>TRBV4-3|TRBD1|-|TRBJ1-4
CASSQALDRALFF
TGCGCCAGCAGCCAAGCCCTAGACAGGGCTCTGTTTTTT
>TRBV9|TRBD1|-|TRBJ1-2
CASSGRDREAGGYTF
TGTGCCAGCAGCGGGAGGGACAGGGAAGCTGGGGGCTACACCTTC
>TRBV5-1|TRBD2|-|TRBJ2-3
CASSLRLAEKTDTQYF
TGCGCCAGCAGCCTACGACTAGCGGAGAAAACAGATACGCAGTATTTT
>TRBV7-9|-|-|TRBJ2-3
CASSSRGASDTQYF
TGTGCCAGCAGCTCCCGGGGGGCCTCAGATACGCAGTATTTT
>TRBV5-1|TRBD1|-|TRBJ1-6
CASSFGGGQGARINSPLHF
TGCGCCAGCAGCTTCGGTGGGGGACAGGGGGCGCGGATTAATTCACCCCTCCACTTT
>TRBV12-3/TRBV12-4|-|few|TRBJ2-6
CASSFPRGANVLTF
TGTGCCAGCAGTTTTCCCCGCGGGGCCAACGTCCTGACTTTC
>TRBV18|-|-|TRBJ2-5
CASSIYEGTQYF
TGTGCCAGCTCAATCTACGAAGGGACCCAGTACTTC
>TRBV6-5|TRBD1|-|TRBJ2-1
CASSRDRGEYNEQFF
TGTGCCAGCAGCCGGGACAGGGGGGAGTACAATGAGCAGTTCTTC
>TRBV7-2|TRBD1|few|TRBJ2-3
CASSPQTGITDTQYF
TGTGCCAGCAGCCCGCAGACAGGGATCACAGATACGCAGTATTTT
>TRBV7-2|-|-|TRBJ1-2
CASSVAQVLYGYTF
TGTGCCAGCAGCGTAGCTCAAGTTTTGTATGGCTACACCTTC
>TRBV6-4|-|-|TRBJ1-2
CASSDGGAGYGYTF
TGTGCCAGCAGCGACGGTGGGGCCGGCTATGGCTACACCTTC
>TRBV15|TRBD1|few|TRBJ2-5
CATSRARDRQETQYF
TGTGCCACCAGCAGAGCCCGGGACAGACAAGAGACCCAGTACTTC
>TRBV18|TRBD1|-|TRBJ2-5
CASSPLGGTGSEEQYF
TGTGCCAGCTCACCGCTGGGCGGGACAGGGAGTGAAGAGCAGTACTTC
>TRBV14|TRBD2|-|TRBJ2-7
CASSQDVGLARNEQYF
TGTGCCAGCAGCCAAGATGTGGGACTAGCGCGCAACGAGCAGTACTTC
>TRBV2|TRBD1|-|TRBJ2-7
CASSDLGQVLREQYF
TGTGCCAGCAGTGATCTGGGACAGGTGTTGCGCGAGCAGTACTTC
>TRBV28|-|-|TRBJ1-2
CASYGQGSGNYGYTF
TGTGCCAGCTATGGGCAGGGTTCGGGTAACTATGGCTACACCTTC
>TRBV27|TRBD1|few|TRBJ2-7
CASSWTGGLYEQYF
TGTGCCAGCAGCTGGACAGGGGGTTTGTACGAGCAGTACTTC
>TRBV25-1|TRBD1|-|TRBJ2-7
CASSVRETGMIEQYF
TGTGCCAGCAGTGTGCGTGAGACAGGGATGATCGAGCAGTACTTC
>TRBV7-2|TRBD1|-|TRBJ1-6
CASSSTSTGYNSPLHF
TGTGCCAGCAGCTCGACTTCGACAGGGTACAATTCACCCCTCCACTTT
>TRBV20-1|-|-|TRBJ2-1
CSLQGFSYNEQFF
TGCAGCCTTCAGGGATTCTCCTACAATGAGCAGTTCTTC
>TRBV5-1|-|-|TRBJ2-3
CASKRMEDTLYF
TGCGCCAGCAAAAGGATGGAGGATACGCTGTATTTT
>TRBV20-1|-|-|TRBJ1-2
CSARVSGDGYTF
TGCAGTGCTAGAGTGAGCGGGGATGGCTACACCTTC
>TRBV20-1|-|-|TRBJ2-1
CRALRGVGFF
TGCAGGGCCCTAAGGGGAGTGGGGTTCTTC